This T cell receptor beta chain was identified in a study of blood T cell repertoires in COVID-19. The CDR3 runs 17 residues. V lost 5 bases to trimming and J lost 0 bases, with 17 bases between them. Germline assignment: CDR1 MNHEY and CDR2 SMNVEV (reference sequence). Two negative PCRs, clearance, or symptom resolution were required of recovered Cohort 3 donors. Data came from immunoSEQ multiplex PCR; TCRdb stores just in-frame clones and leaves some out. The table records approximately 300,000 clones, roughly 89% of them present only once. The sequenced sample was PBMCs or T cells enriched from blood (not recorded which). This rearrangement joins TRBV27 to TRBJ2-1; maybe TRBD2 (5 bases). This receptor was taken from a man between 60 and 70 years old who had recovered from COVID-19. The CDR3 spells CASSPRGRVSSYNEQFF. The CDR3 DNA sequence: TGTGCCAGCAGTCCCCGCGGGCGGGTAAGCTCCTACAATGAGCAGTTCTTC.